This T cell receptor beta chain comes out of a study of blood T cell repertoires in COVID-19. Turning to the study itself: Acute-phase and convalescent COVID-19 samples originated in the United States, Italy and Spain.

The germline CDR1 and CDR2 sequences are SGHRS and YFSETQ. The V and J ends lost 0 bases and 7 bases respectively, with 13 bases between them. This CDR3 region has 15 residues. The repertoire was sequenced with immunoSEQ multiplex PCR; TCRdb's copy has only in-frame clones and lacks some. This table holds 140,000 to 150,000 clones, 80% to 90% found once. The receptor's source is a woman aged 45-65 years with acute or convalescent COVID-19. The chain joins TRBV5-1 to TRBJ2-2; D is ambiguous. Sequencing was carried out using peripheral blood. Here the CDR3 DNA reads TGCGCCAGCAGCTTGGGACTGGCGGATGGCGGGGAGCTGTTTTTT. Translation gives CASSLGLADGGELFF. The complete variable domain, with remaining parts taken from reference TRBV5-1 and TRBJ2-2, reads KAGVTQTPRYLIKTRGQQVTLSCSPISGHRSVSWYQQTPGQGLQFLFEYFSETQRNKGNFPGRFSGRQFSNSRSEMNVSTLELGDSALYLCASSLGLADGGELFFGEGSRLTVL.